This TCR beta chain was recovered during a study of spatial heterogeneity in lung cancer. Whole-study findings and limits: Expanded TCRs that were ubiquitous or regional had counts tracking ubiquitous and regional nonsynonymous mutations, respectively. Tracking of tumor mutation counts was seen in expanded intratumoral alpha and beta TCR counts.

As to time point: sample taken at primary tumor resection. There were some 76 donors, all of them untreated patients with early-stage non-small cell lung cancer. Researchers sequenced whole RNA taken from tumor, nontumor lung or frozen PBMC without sorting. TCRdb reanalysed the 5' RACE reads using MiXCR and keeps one entry per CDR3 protein. The sample has about 5,100 distinct CDR3 sequences, about 7.1% seen once; the top ten hold about 20%. This clonotype is large. Its cognate antigen is unknown. Germline assignment: CDR1 LGHNA and CDR2 YNFKEQ. This CDR3 is 17 amino acids long. The trim removed 3 bases at V and 8 bases at J, leaving 13 bases unmatched.

The source was lung tumor tissue, collected at surgery. The V call is TRBV4-2, the J call TRBJ1-4; 9 bases align to TRBD1. The sequence came from a male donor with early-stage non-small cell lung cancer. Here the CDR3 reads CASSQTGTGSGGEKLFF. In DNA, the CDR3 is TGTGCCAGCAGCCAGACCGGGACAGGGTCAGGGGGGGAAAAACTGTTTTTT.